A selection of T cell receptor beta chains follows, all from one sample in a study of blood T cell repertoires in COVID-19. This table comes from immunoSEQ multiplex PCR, and its TCRdb copy is limited to in-frame clones, with some not included. Among 35,000 to 50,000 clones, 87% were seen once, and the ten largest hold roughly 4.3%. The sequenced sample consisted of peripheral blood. The receptors were sampled from a man in his sixties with acute or convalescent COVID-19. Both conserved end residues are part of each CDR3. A D gene is named only where the DNA matches it firmly. Some rows have no size entry. The others give once, few or many, or a class for an expanded clone.

TRBD1	TRBJ1-5	TRBV18	-	CASSLGQGSIQPQHF	TGTGCCAGCTCACTGGGACAGGGGTCAATTCAGCCCCAGCATTTT
-	TRBJ1-3	TRBV5-6	-	CASSLERGKSGNTIYF	TGTGCCAGCAGCTTGGAGCGGGGAAAGTCTGGAAACACCATATATTTT
-	TRBJ1-6	TRBV6-5	-	CASRSGGSPLHF	TGTGCCAGCCGCAGCGGGGGATCACCCCTCCACTTT
-	TRBJ2-2	TRBV5-1	-	CASSLFGGLNTGELFF	TGCGCCAGCAGCTTGTTCGGGGGACTCAACACCGGGGAGCTGTTTTTT
-	TRBJ2-2	TRBV4-3	-	CASSQEIPGAGELFF	TGCGCCAGCAGCCAAGAAATCCCGGGAGCCGGGGAGCTGTTTTTT
TRBD1	TRBJ1-5	TRBV30	-	CAWSETGGLNQPQHF	TGTGCCTGGAGCGAAACAGGGGGCCTTAATCAGCCCCAGCATTTT
-	TRBJ1-2	TRBV29-1	-	CSVTGNNYGYTF	TGCAGCGTTACAGGAAATAACTATGGCTACACCTTC
TRBD1	TRBJ2-7	TRBV7-2	-	CASSLRDRDEQYF	TGTGCCAGCAGCTTACGGGACAGGGACGAGCAGTACTTC
TRBD1	TRBJ2-1	TRBV18	-	CASSPRTGGPYNEQFF	TGTGCCAGCTCACCCCGGACAGGGGGCCCCTACAATGAGCAGTTCTTC
TRBD1	TRBJ1-2	TRBV2	-	CASGETGINYGYTF	TGTGCCAGCGGGGAGACAGGGATTAACTATGGCTACACCTTC
-	TRBJ1-1	TRBV5-6	-	CASSLARVTEAFF	TGTGCCAGCAGCTTGGCGAGGGTAACTGAAGCTTTCTTT
-	TRBJ1-6	TRBV6-6	-	CASSYRGYNSPLHF	TGTGCCAGCAGTTACAGGGGGTATAATTCACCCCTCCACTTT
TRBD2	TRBJ2-3	TRBV6-4	once	CASSSGTTSTDTQYF	TGTGCCAGCAGTTCCGGGACTACTAGCACAGATACGCAGTATTTT
TRBD1	TRBJ1-6	TRBV7-8	-	CASSLVGQPQPLHF	TGTGCCAGCAGCTTAGTGGGACAGCCCCAACCCCTCCACTTT
-	TRBJ1-2	TRBV9	-	CASSVAGSLPYGYTF	TGTGCCAGCAGCGTAGCCGGGTCCCTACCCTATGGCTACACCTTC
TRBD2	TRBJ2-3	TRBV24-1	-	CATSDPTGLAGGRSTDTQYF	TGTGCCACCAGTGATCCCACGGGACTAGCGGGGGGGCGAAGCACAGATACGCAGTATTTT
-	TRBJ1-2	TRBV4-1	once	CASSQAEARSYYGYTF	TGCGCCAGCAGCCAAGCCGAAGCTAGATCGTACTATGGCTACACCTTC
-	TRBJ1-2	TRBV29-1	once	CSVGTGGDGYTF	TGCAGCGTTGGGACGGGAGGAGATGGCTACACCTTC
-	TRBJ1-1	TRBV7-9	-	CASTSGGTEAFF	TGTGCCAGCACCTCGGGGGGGACTGAAGCTTTCTTT
-	TRBJ2-1	TRBV7-2	-	CASSLDSSYNEQFF	TGTGCCAGCAGCTTGGACTCATCCTACAATGAGCAGTTCTTC
TRBD1	TRBJ1-1	TRBV19	-	CASTVGPDRGYEAFF	TGTGCCAGTACCGTGGGCCCCGACAGGGGATATGAAGCTTTCTTT
-	TRBJ2-1	TRBV30	few	CAWRQGRPYNEQFF	TGTGCCTGGAGACAGGGCAGGCCCTACAATGAGCAGTTCTTC
-	TRBJ2-3	TRBV5-1	-	CASSLARGTDTQYF	TGCGCCAGCAGCTTGGCCCGGGGCACAGATACGCAGTATTTT
-	TRBJ1-2	TRBV4-3	-	CASSQEVTAIDGYTF	TGCGCCAGCAGCCAAGAGGTGACAGCCATTGATGGCTACACCTTC
-	TRBJ1-5	TRBV18	-	CASSSTGNSNQPQHF	TGTGCCAGCTCGTCCACAGGTAATAGCAATCAGCCCCAGCATTTT
TRBD1	TRBJ1-1	TRBV19	-	CASSRDRGRTEAFF	TGTGCCAGTAGTCGGGACAGGGGTCGGACTGAAGCTTTCTTT
TRBD1	TRBJ2-2	TRBV5-5	-	CASSYARTGTGELFF	TGTGCCAGCAGCTACGCCAGGACAGGGACCGGGGAGCTGTTTTTT
TRBD2	TRBJ2-5	TRBV4-3	-	CASSQETSGVPGTQYF	TGCGCCAGCAGCCAGGAGACTAGCGGGGTCCCGGGGACCCAGTACTTC
-	TRBJ2-7	TRBV18	-	CASSPPYTTGQYEQYF	TGTGCCAGCTCACCACCGTACACCACAGGGCAATACGAGCAGTACTTC